These 3 T cell receptor beta chains originate from one sample sequenced in a study of cytomegalovirus exposure and HLA in healthy donors. Primers included in the PCR were 60 Vbeta and 13 Jbeta primers. Assay used: immunoSEQ multiplex PCR; TCRdb lists only in-frame clones, some missing. The table lists under 200,000 clones, roughly 76% of them singletons. Sequencing was done on a sample of PBMCs. Every receptor here comes from a human donor in good health.

The V gene is TRBV7-8, the J gene TRBJ1-4; no reliable D call. The CDR3 loop spans 17 amino acids. The germline V gene has CDR1 SGHVS and CDR2 FQNEAQ. Trimming pared 0 bases from V and 2 bases from J, leaving 13 bases between. CDR3 sequence (DNA): TGTGCCAGCAGCTTAGCTCGGGTGTTGACTACTAATGAAAAACTGTTTTTT. Amino acid sequence: CASSLARVLTTNEKLFF.

The rearrangement links TRBV6-6 to TRBJ2-4, with 11 positions matching TRBD2. V was pared by 6 bases and J by 5 bases, with 3 bases of the junction left unmatched. The CDR3 runs to 14 residues. CDR1 is MNHNY, CDR2 SVGAGI, per germline (reference sequence). CDR3 bases: TGTGCCAGCAGGGGTAGCGGGGGGGAAAACATTCAGTACTTC. The encoded protein is CASRGSGGENIQYF.

This chain joins TRBV4-1 and TRBJ1-6; D uncertain. The germline CDR1 and CDR2 sequences are MGHRA and YSYEKL. With 4 bases removed from V and 8 bases from J, the gap between germline ends came to 15 bases. There are 15 residues in the CDR3. CDR3 coding DNA: TGCGCCAGCAGCCCCCTCGAGGGTTTTCATTCACCCCTCCACTTT. It codes for CASSPLEGFHSPLHF.